The 14 T cell receptor beta chains below all came from one sample that was sequenced in a study of blood T cell repertoires in COVID-19. Using immunoSEQ multiplex PCR, the repertoire was profiled, and TCRdb retains in-frame clones only, with some absent. The sample gives approximately 150,000 clones, roughly 84% of which show up once; 8% is in the top ten. The specimen sequenced was PBMCs or T cells enriched from blood (not recorded which). Source of these receptors: a woman aged 45 to 65 who had recovered from COVID-19.

The chain combines TRBV14 with TRBJ2-1; 7 bases fit TRBD2. Per the germline V gene, CDR1 is SGHDN and CDR2 is FVKESK. V lost 2 bases to trimming and J lost 5 bases; unmatched junction nucleotides: 6. The CDR3 has 15 amino acids. The CDR3, as DNA: TGTGCCAGCAGCCAAATCTGGACTAGGGACAATGAGCAGTTCTTC. It is translated as CASSQIWTRDNEQFF.

This chain links TRBV2 with TRBJ2-1; D possibly corresponds to TRBD2 (6 bases). The germline V gene encodes CDR1 SNHLY and CDR2 FYNNEI. CDR3 length: 18 residues. The V end lost 2 bases, the J end lost 0 bases, and 17 bases lay between the germline ends. The CDR3, as DNA: TGTGCCAGCAGTGAAACGCCACTAGCCGGGATCTCCTACAATGAGCAGTTCTTC. Protein sequence: CASSETPLAGISYNEQFF.

V and J are TRBV29-1 and TRBJ2-3; D gene ambiguous. This CDR3 has 12 amino acids. Deletions cut 7 bases from V and 4 bases from J, with 12 bases between. Germline assignment: CDR1 SQVTM and CDR2 ANQGSEA. The CDR3 bases are TGCAGCGGGCGCGGCAGCGCAGATACGCAGTATTTT. Translation gives CSGRGSADTQYF.

J is TRBJ2-3 and V is TRBV7-2; TRBD2 agrees at 15 bases. This CDR3 is 16 amino acids long. V lost 3 bases and J lost 10; bases outside the gene matches: 8. Per germline, CDR1 SGHTA and CDR2 FQGNSA. The CDR3 protein is CASSLVGLAGGQAQYF. DNA of the CDR3: TGTGCCAGCAGCTTGGTTGGACTAGCGGGGGGGCAGGCGCAGTATTTT.

This clone was observed a single time. The CDR3: CASSQRPGRGEQFF. The CDR3 DNA sequence: TGTGCCAGCAGCCAAAGGCCTGGGAGGGGTGAGCAGTTCTTC. The chain has TRBV3-1 (or the pseudogene TRBV3-2) and TRBJ2-1, with TRBD2 matching over 7 bases. With V trimmed by 2 bases and J by 9 bases, 7 bases remained unmatched. Per the germline V gene, CDR1 is LGHDT and CDR2 is YNNKEL (reference sequence). The CDR3 loop spans 14 amino acids.

The CDR3 DNA reads TGTGCCAGTAGTATGATACAGGGGGATTCACCCCTCCACTTT. It translates to CASSMIQGDSPLHF. V and J are TRBV19 and TRBJ1-6; 8 bases align to TRBD1. The CDR3 extends over 14 amino acids. V gave up 3 bases and J gave up 8 bases; unmatched junction bases: 3. Per the germline V gene, CDR1 is LNHDA and CDR2 is SQIVND (reference sequence).

The chain links TRBV18 to TRBJ2-3; tentative D call: TRBD2 (5 bases). Germline V gene sequence: CDR1 KGHSH, CDR2 LQKENI. Trimming left V 2 bases short and J 2 bases short, with 11 bases between. The CDR3 spans 15 residues. The CDR3 reads CASSPIAGITDTQYF. In DNA form, the CDR3 reads TGTGCCAGCTCACCAATTGCCGGGATCACAGATACGCAGTATTTT.

The chain is built from TRBV2 and TRBJ2-3; 7 bases are a match to TRBD1. This CDR3 is built from 16 residues. With V trimmed by 5 bases and J by 0 bases, 8 bases remained unmatched. Germline V lookup: CDR1 SNHLY, CDR2 FYNNEI. The CDR3 region has the DNA TGTGCCAGCAGTAGGGGACAGACATTTAGCACAGATACGCAGTATTTT. This sequence encodes CASSRGQTFSTDTQYF.

This clone has more than one count but fewer than ten. V usage is TRBV28 and J usage is TRBJ2-4; maybe TRBD2 (6 bases). The CDR3 sequence is 16 residues long. The germline V and J ends were trimmed by 4 bases and 0 bases, with 13 bases remaining between them. From germline, CDR1 is MDHEN and CDR2 SYDVKM. The CDR3 region is CASSWRRALAKNIQYF. Here the CDR3 DNA reads TGTGCCAGCAGTTGGAGGAGGGCCTTAGCCAAAAACATTCAGTACTTC.

The rearrangement links TRBV6-5 to TRBJ1-1; D call uncertain. Germline lookup yields CDR1 MNHEY and CDR2 SVGAGI. The CDR3 is made up of 14 amino acids. V was cut by 6 bases and J by 3 bases, with 14 bases left in between. CDR3 amino acids: CASRRESRDTEAFF. The CDR3 DNA sequence: TGTGCCAGCAGACGCGAATCCCGGGACACTGAAGCTTTCTTT.

A single count supports this clone. The CDR3 DNA follows: TGTGCTAGTACTGACCAGGGAAAAAATCAGCCCCAGCATTTT. Protein sequence: CASTDQGKNQPQHF. The chain combines TRBV12-5 with TRBJ1-5; TRBD1 might be the D (5 bases). V was trimmed by 8 bases and J by 4 bases, leaving 15 bases between them. Germline values: CDR1 LGHNT, CDR2 FRNRAP. This CDR3 has 14 residues.

V and J are TRBV7-2 and TRBJ2-1, with 8 bases lining up with TRBD2. Germline V lookup: CDR1 SGHTA, CDR2 FQGNSA. V lost 6 bases to trimming and J lost 5 bases; unmatched junction nucleotides: 6. This CDR3 is 14 amino acids long. The CDR3 sequence is CASRQREIHNEQFF. CDR3 DNA sequence: TGTGCCAGCAGGCAGCGGGAGATCCACAATGAGCAGTTCTTC.

The CDR3 spells CASSFPQIYGYTF. The DNA for the CDR3 is TGTGCCAGCAGCTTTCCCCAGATCTATGGCTACACCTTC. The rearrangement links TRBV5-6 to TRBJ1-2, with D unclear. Germline V gives CDR1 SGHDT, CDR2 YYEEEE. This CDR3 spans 13 amino acids. The V end was cut by 2 bases, the J end by 4 bases, with 9 bases between.

The chain employs TRBV28 and TRBJ1-5, with D unresolved. V gave up 4 bases and J gave up 4 bases, with 11 bases separating them. The CDR3 is 14 residues long. In germline, CDR1 is MDHEN, CDR2 SYDVKM. CDR3 loop: CASSSDGENQPQHF. CDR3 coding DNA: TGTGCCAGCAGTTCAGACGGAGAGAATCAGCCCCAGCATTTT.